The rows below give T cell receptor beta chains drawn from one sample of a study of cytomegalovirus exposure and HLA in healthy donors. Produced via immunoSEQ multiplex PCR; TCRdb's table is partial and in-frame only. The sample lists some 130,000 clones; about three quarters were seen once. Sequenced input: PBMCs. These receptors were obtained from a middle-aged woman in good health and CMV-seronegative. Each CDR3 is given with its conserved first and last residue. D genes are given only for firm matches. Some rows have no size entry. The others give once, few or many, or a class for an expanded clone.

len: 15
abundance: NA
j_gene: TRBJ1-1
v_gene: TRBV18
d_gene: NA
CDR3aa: CASSPERQVNTEAFF
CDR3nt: TGTGCCAGCTCACCAGAGAGACAAGTGAACACTGAAGCTTTCTTT

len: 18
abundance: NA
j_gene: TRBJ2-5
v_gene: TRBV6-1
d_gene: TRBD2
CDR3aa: CASSESSGRAIGGETQYF
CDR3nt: TGTGCCAGCAGTGAATCTAGCGGGAGGGCCATTGGTGGGGAGACCCAGTACTTC

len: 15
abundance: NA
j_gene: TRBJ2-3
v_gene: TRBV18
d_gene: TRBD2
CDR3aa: CASSTGSGGPDTQYF
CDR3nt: TGTGCCAGCTCAACTGGTAGCGGGGGCCCAGATACGCAGTATTTT

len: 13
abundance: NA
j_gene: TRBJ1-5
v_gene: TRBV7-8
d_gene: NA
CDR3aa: CASSLGRDQPQHF
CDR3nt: TGTGCCAGCAGCTTAGGTCGAGATCAGCCCCAGCATTTT

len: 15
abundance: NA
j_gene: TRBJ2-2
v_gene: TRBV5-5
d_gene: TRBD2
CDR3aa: CASSRRGGHSGELFF
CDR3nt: TGTGCCAGCAGCCGACGGGGGGGCCACTCCGGGGAGCTGTTTTTT

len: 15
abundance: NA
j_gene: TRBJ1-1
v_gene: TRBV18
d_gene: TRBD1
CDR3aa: CASSPPTGSGAEAFF
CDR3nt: TGTGCCAGCTCACCACCGACAGGGAGTGGCGCTGAAGCTTTCTTT

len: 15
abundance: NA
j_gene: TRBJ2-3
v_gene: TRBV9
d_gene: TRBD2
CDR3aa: CASTRSGGVGDTQYF
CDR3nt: TGTGCCAGCACCCGTAGCGGGGGGGTTGGAGATACGCAGTATTTT

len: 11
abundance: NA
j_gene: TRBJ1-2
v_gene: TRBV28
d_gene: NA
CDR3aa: CASKQGSGYTF
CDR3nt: TGTGCCAGCAAGCAAGGGAGTGGCTACACCTTC

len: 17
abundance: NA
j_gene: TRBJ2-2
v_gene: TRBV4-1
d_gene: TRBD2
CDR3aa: CASSQDLGGGPPGELFF
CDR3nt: TGCGCCAGCAGCCAAGATTTGGGCGGGGGGCCCCCCGGGGAGCTGTTTTTT

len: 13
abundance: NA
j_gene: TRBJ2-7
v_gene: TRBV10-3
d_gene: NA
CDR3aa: CAISGREVHEQYF
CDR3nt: TGTGCCATCAGTGGCAGGGAAGTGCACGAGCAGTACTTC

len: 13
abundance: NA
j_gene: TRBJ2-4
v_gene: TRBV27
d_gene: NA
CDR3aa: CASSFSMKNSQYF
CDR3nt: TGTGCCAGCAGTTTCTCGATGAAAAACAGTCAGTACTTC

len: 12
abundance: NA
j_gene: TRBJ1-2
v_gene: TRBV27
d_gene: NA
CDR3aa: CASSQRGYGYTF
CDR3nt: TGTGCCAGCAGCCAACGAGGCTATGGCTACACCTTC

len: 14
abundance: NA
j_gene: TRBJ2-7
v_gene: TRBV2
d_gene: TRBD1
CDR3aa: CASMFQGAGYEQYF
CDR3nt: TGTGCCAGTATGTTCCAGGGGGCAGGCTACGAGCAGTACTTC

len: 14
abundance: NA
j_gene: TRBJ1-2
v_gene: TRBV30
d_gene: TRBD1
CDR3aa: CAWSIRTGGRGYTF
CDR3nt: TGTGCCTGGAGTATACGGACAGGGGGTCGTGGCTACACCTTC

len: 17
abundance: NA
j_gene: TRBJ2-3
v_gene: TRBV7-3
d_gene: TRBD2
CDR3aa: CASSPGGGLAGRDTQYF
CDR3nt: TGTGCCAGCAGCCCCGGGGGAGGGCTAGCGGGAAGAGATACGCAGTATTTT

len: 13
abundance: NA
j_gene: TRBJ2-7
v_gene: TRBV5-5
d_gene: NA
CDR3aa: CASSLYEGMEQYF
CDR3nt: TGTGCCAGCAGCTTGTATGAGGGAATGGAGCAGTACTTC

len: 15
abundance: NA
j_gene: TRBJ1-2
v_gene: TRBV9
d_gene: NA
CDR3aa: CASSSGILDLYGYTF
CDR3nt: TGTGCCAGCAGTTCCGGGATCCTCGATTTGTATGGCTACACCTTC

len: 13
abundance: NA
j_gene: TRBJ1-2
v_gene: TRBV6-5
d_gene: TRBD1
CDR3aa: CASSYSGGIGYTF
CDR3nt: TGTGCCAGCAGTTACTCAGGGGGCATCGGCTACACCTTC

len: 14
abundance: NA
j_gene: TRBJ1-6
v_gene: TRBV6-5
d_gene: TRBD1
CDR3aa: CASSLGQGNSPLHF
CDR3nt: TGTGCCAGCAGCCTCGGACAGGGTAATTCACCCCTCCACTTT

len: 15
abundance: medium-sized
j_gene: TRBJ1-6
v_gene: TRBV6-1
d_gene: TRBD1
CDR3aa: CASSEGTGEGSPLHF
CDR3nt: TGTGCCAGCAGTGAGGGGACAGGGGAAGGTTCACCCCTCCACTTT

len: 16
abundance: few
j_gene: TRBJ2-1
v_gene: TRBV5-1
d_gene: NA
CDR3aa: CASSLVLVNGGNEQFF
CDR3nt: TGCGCCAGCAGCTTGGTGCTAGTCAACGGGGGCAATGAGCAGTTCTTC

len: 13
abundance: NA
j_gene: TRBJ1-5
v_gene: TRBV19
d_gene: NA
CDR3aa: CASSGTGLQPQHF
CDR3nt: TGTGCCAGTAGTGGAACAGGGCTTCAGCCCCAGCATTTT

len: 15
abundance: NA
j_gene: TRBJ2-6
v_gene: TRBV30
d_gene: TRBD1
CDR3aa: CAWRGTGVGANGLTF
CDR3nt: TGTGCCTGGAGGGGGACAGGGGTTGGGGCCAACGGCCTGACTTTC

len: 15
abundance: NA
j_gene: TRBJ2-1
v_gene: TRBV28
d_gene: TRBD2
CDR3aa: CASSSKAGSIKGQFF
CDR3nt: TGTGCCAGCAGTAGTAAAGCGGGGTCTATCAAGGGGCAGTTCTTC

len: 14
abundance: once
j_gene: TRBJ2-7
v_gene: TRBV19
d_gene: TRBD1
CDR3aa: CASRPGTEPSEQYF
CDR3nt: TGTGCCAGTAGACCCGGGACAGAGCCGTCCGAGCAGTACTTC

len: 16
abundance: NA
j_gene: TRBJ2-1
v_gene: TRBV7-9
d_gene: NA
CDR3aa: CASSLTIGSSYNEQFF
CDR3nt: TGTGCCAGCAGCTTAACTATCGGGAGCTCCTACAATGAGCAGTTCTTC

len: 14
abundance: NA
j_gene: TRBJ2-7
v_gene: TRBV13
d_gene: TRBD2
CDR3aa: CASSQGLAGEKQYF
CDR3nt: TGTGCCAGCAGCCAAGGGCTAGCGGGGGAAAAGCAGTACTTC

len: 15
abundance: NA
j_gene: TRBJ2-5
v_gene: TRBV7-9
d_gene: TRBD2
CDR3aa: CASSLGTSGAETQYF
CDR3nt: TGTGCCAGCAGCTTAGGGACTAGCGGGGCCGAGACCCAGTACTTC

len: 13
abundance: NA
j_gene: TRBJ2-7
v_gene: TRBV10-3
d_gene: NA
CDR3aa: CAISDGVLYEQYF
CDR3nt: TGTGCCATCAGTGACGGGGTCTTGTACGAGCAGTACTTC

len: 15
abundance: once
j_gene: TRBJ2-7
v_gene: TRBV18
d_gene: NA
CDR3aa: CASSAKQGLDYEQYF
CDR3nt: TGTGCCAGCTCAGCCAAACAGGGCCTCGACTACGAGCAGTACTTC

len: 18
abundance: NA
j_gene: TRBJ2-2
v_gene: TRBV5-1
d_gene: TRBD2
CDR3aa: CASSPGLTSGRWTGELFF
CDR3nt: TGCGCCAGCAGCCCGGGACTGACTAGCGGACGCTGGACCGGGGAGCTGTTTTTT

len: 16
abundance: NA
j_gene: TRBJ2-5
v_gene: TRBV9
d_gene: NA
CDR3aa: CASSPFSRGDGETQYF
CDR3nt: TGTGCCAGCAGCCCCTTTAGTCGGGGTGATGGAGAGACCCAGTACTTC

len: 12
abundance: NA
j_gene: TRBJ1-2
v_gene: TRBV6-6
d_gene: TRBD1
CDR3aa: CASRTGGQGYTF
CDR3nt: TGTGCCAGCAGAACAGGGGGCCAGGGCTACACCTTC

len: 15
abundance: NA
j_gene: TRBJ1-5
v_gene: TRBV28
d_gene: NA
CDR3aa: CASRFWTETNQPQHF
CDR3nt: TGTGCCAGCAGATTCTGGACAGAGACCAATCAGCCCCAGCATTTT

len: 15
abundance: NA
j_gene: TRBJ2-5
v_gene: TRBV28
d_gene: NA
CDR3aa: CASSPGQSQGETQYF
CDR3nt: TGTGCCAGCAGCCCCGGACAGAGCCAAGGAGAGACCCAGTACTTC

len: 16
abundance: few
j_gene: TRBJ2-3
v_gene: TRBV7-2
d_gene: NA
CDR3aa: CASIPGGAPGTDTQYF
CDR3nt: TGTGCCAGCATCCCTGGGGGGGCCCCTGGGACAGATACGCAGTATTTT

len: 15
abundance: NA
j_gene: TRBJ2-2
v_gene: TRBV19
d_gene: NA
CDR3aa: CASSIETGVPGELFF
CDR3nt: TGTGCCAGTAGTATAGAAACAGGAGTCCCCGGGGAGCTGTTTTTT

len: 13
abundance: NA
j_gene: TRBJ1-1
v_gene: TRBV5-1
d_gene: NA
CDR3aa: CASSPPLAGEAFF
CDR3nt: TGCGCCAGCAGCCCCCCGCTGGCGGGTGAAGCTTTCTTT